This T cell receptor beta chain is drawn from a study of long-term antiretroviral therapy in people with HIV. Study results and caveats: Relative to transplant donor controls, diversity remained lower despite increasing after ART. The study lacked data on ART adherence, viral resistance or therapy changes. From about 2003 to 2018, blood was obtained, possibly while participants received older ART regimens.

This was the immunoSEQ v3.0 assay at survey level. TCRdb's table, derived via immunoSEQ multiplex PCR, lists solely in-frame clones and lacks some. The data hold about 24,000 clones, with about four fifths observed a single time. Each participant with HIV received care in the United States. There are 19 residues in the CDR3. Germline CDR1 is LNHNV and CDR2 is YYDKDF (reference sequence). V shed 9 bases and J 0 bases; nucleotides not matched to a gene: 23. This clone was recorded only once. What it binds is unknown. This receptor was identified in a young woman with HIV. The sample here was unsorted PBMCs, taken at the start of antiretroviral therapy, before treatment. The chain employs TRBV15 and TRBJ2-7; 7 nucleotides match TRBD2. The CDR3 reads CATADTLPTEAGLSYEQYF. The CDR3 nucleotides read TGTGCCACGGCGGACACTCTCCCTACGGAAGCGGGACTCTCCTACGAGCAGTACTTC.